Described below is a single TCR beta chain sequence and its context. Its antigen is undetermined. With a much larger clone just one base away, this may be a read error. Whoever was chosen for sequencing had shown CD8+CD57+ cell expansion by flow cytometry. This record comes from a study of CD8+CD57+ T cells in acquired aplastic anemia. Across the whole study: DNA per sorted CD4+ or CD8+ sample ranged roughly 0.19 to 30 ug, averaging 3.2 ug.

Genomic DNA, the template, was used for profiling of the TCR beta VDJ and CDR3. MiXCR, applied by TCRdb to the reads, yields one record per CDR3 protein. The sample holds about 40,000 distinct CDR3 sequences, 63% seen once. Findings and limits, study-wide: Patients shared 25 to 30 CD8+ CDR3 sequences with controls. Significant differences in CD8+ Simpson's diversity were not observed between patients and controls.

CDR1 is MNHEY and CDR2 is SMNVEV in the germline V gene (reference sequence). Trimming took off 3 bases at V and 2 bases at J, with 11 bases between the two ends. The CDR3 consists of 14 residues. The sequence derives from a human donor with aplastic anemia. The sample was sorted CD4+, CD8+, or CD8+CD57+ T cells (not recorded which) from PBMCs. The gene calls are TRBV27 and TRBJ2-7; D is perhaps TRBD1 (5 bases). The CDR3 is CASSFGQGTYEQYF. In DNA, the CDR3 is TGTGCCAGCAGTTTTGGGCAGGGAACCTACGAGCAGTACTTC.